Given below is one T cell receptor (beta chain) in context. The data belong to a study of OX40 agonist ivuxolimab in advanced cancers. V was shortened by 5 bases and J by 2 bases, with 12 bases between the two germline ends. Per the germline V gene, CDR1 is SEHNR and CDR2 is FQNEAQ (reference sequence). The CDR3 sequence is 14 residues long. The data were produced by immunoSEQ multiplex PCR, yet TCRdb's version contains in-frame clones alone and is incomplete. Altogether about 22,000 clones are present, about 86% being singletons, with the ten largest covering about 23%. This receptor was taken from an adult with an advanced solid tumor such as melanoma, head and neck, liver or kidney cancer. Material: CD4+ or CD8+ T cells sorted from blood, obtained in a trial of the OX40 agonist ivuxolimab. The chain joins TRBV7-9 to TRBJ2-5, with a weak D call TRBD1 (6 bases). The CDR3 protein is CASSIDGQQETQYF. In DNA form, the CDR3 reads TGTGCCAGCAGCATAGATGGACAGCAAGAGACCCAGTACTTC.